The 16 T cell receptor beta chains reported below all come from one sample, sequenced in a study of OX40 agonist ivuxolimab in advanced cancers. Sequenced by immunoSEQ multiplex PCR; TCRdb stores in-frame clones only, minus some. The sample holds 65,000 to 90,000 clones, more than 75% seen once. The input for sequencing was CD4+ or CD8+ T cells sorted from blood, taken in a trial of the OX40 agonist ivuxolimab. The receptors derive from an adult with an advanced solid tumor such as melanoma, head and neck, liver or kidney cancer.

This clone was picked up one time. The V gene is TRBV6-1, the J gene TRBJ1-2; D gene ambiguous. With 6 bases removed from V and 6 bases from J, the gap between germline ends came to 14 bases. In germline, CDR1 is MNHNS, CDR2 SASEGT. The CDR3 covers 13 residues. DNA for the CDR3: TGTGCCAGCAGGGTGTGGGGTAAGGATGGCTACACCTTC. It encodes CASRVWGKDGYTF.

This chain connects TRBV5-4 to TRBJ1-2; a possible D gene is TRBD1 (5 bases). Germline V CDR1 and CDR2: SGHNT, YYREEE (reference sequence). The CDR3 consists of 16 residues. The germline V and J ends were trimmed by 1 base and 0 bases, with 13 bases remaining between them. The CDR3 DNA follows: TGTGCCAGCAGCTTGATGGGGGGAGCCACTAACTATGGCTACACCTTC. This codes for CASSLMGGATNYGYTF. Drawing the rest from reference TRBV5-4 and TRBJ1-2, the complete variable domain is ETGVTQSPTHLIKTRGQQVTLRCSSQSGHNTVSWYQQALGQGPQFIFQYYREEENGRGNFPPRFSGLQFPNYSSELNVNALELDDSALYLCASSLMGGATNYGYTFGSGTRLTVV.

This sequence joins TRBV6-5 and TRBJ2-5, with TRBD1 as a possible D gene (6 bases). CDR3 length: 14 residues. The V end was cut by 2 bases, the J end by 1 base, with 8 bases between. CDR1 MNHEY and CDR2 SVGAGI come from the germline V gene. The CDR3 sequence is CASSYRTAQETQYF. For the CDR3, the DNA is TGTGCCAGCAGTTACCGGACAGCCCAAGAGACCCAGTACTTC.

This clone has a single count. J is TRBJ1-5 and V is TRBV19; possible D gene TRBD1, 5 bases. V dropped 4 bases and J dropped 4 bases, with 14 bases sitting between them. Per the germline V gene, CDR1 is LNHDA and CDR2 is SQIVND (reference sequence). This CDR3 spans 15 amino acids. CDR3 loop: CASSRGGTPNQPQHF. As DNA, the CDR3 is TGTGCCAGTAGTAGGGGGGGGACCCCAAATCAGCCCCAGCATTTT.

This clone was detected only a few times. The chain is built from TRBV5-6 and TRBJ2-2; the D is unclear. The CDR3 runs 17 residues. V lost 4 bases and J lost 2, with 18 bases in between. Germline V gene data show CDR1 as SGHDT and CDR2 as YYEEEE. The CDR3 is CASSRGFGRPNTGELFF. The DNA for the CDR3 is TGTGCCAGCAGCCGAGGCTTTGGACGCCCCAACACCGGGGAGCTGTTTTTT.

This rearrangement joins TRBV6-5 to TRBJ1-3, with D perhaps TRBD1 (6 bases). Per germline, CDR1 MNHEY and CDR2 SVGAGI. The CDR3 is 15 amino acids. The ends were cut back, 5 bases at V and 0 bases at J, with 11 bases in the middle. CDR3 in DNA: TGTGCCAGCAGTCCTACAGGGTTCTCTGGAAACACCATATATTTT. Translation gives CASSPTGFSGNTIYF.

This chain links TRBV9 with TRBJ1-2; D may be TRBD1 (5 bases). Between the trimmed V and J ends, which lost 4 bases and 2 bases, there was a span of 12 bases. This CDR3 spans 14 amino acids. Looked up from germline, CDR1 is SGDLS and CDR2 is YYNGEE. DNA of the CDR3: TGTGCCAGCAGCAACGAGGGGTGGAACTATGGCTACACCTTC. It codes for CASSNEGWNYGYTF. Supplemented by reference TRBV9 and TRBJ1-2, the full variable domain reads DSGVTQTPKHLITATGQRVTLRCSPRSGDLSVYWYQQSLDQGLQFLIQYYNGEERAKGNILERFSAQQFPDLHSELNLSSLELGDSALYFCASSNEGWNYGYTFGSGTRLTVV.

The V call is TRBV20-1, the J call TRBJ1-1; D remains unclear. Germline lookup yields CDR1 DFQATT and CDR2 SNEGSKA (reference sequence). V was cut by 3 bases and J by 7 bases, with 9 bases left in between. The CDR3 has 11 amino acids. CDR3 sequence: CSASAENEAFF. The DNA for the CDR3 is TGCAGTGCTAGTGCGGAGAATGAAGCTTTCTTT.

V and J are TRBV5-5 and TRBJ1-2; maybe TRBD1 (6 bases). From germline, CDR1 is SGHKS and CDR2 YYEKEE (reference sequence). The CDR3 runs 13 residues. Trimming stripped 2 bases from V and 4 bases from J, with 9 bases between. The DNA for the CDR3 is TGTGCCAGCAGCTTAGACAGGACCTATGGCTACACCTTC. It translates to CASSLDRTYGYTF.

This rearrangement joins TRBV28 to TRBJ1-2; 8 nucleotides line up with TRBD1. This CDR3 is built from 15 residues. After removal of 4 bases from V and 8 bases from J, the junction contained 12 bases not matched to a gene. The germline V gene encodes CDR1 MDHEN and CDR2 SYDVKM. CDR3 amino acids: CASSSAGTGGRGYTF. CDR3 bases: TGTGCCAGCAGTTCCGCCGGGACAGGAGGGCGAGGCTACACCTTC.

The CDR3 DNA reads TGCGCCAGCAGTGACCCTCTAGCGGGGGGAATGCACGAGCAGTACTTC. Protein product: CASSDPLAGGMHEQYF. V and J are TRBV10-2 and TRBJ2-7; 11 positions agree with TRBD2. Trimming cost V 3 bases and J 5 bases; bases outside gene matches: 9. This CDR3 contains 16 residues. Germline V CDR1 and CDR2: WSHSY, SAAADI.

The chain is built from TRBV7-2 and TRBJ2-7; D is unclear. Per germline, CDR1 SGHTA and CDR2 FQGNSA. Between the trimmed V and J ends, which lost 3 bases and 0 bases, there was a span of 24 bases. The CDR3 is 19 amino acids. The CDR3 DNA reads TGTGCCAGCAGCTTTAATTTCGGGTCGGTGCAAAAGGGCTCCTACGAGCAGTACTTC. It encodes CASSFNFGSVQKGSYEQYF.

The CDR3 region has the DNA TGCGCCAGCAGCTTGGCCGTCAAGAGGTCACGAGAGACCCAGTACTTC. This codes for CASSLAVKRSRETQYF. This chain connects TRBV5-1 to TRBJ2-5; D is uncertain. V dropped 0 bases and J dropped 4 bases, with 16 bases sitting between them. The germline gives CDR1 SGHRS, CDR2 YFSETQ. The CDR3 length is 16 residues.

This clone came up once. The chain joins TRBV28 to TRBJ1-1; tentative D call: TRBD1 (5 bases). The CDR3 sequence is 15 residues long. V shed 1 base and J shed 4 bases, with 13 bases lying between them. Germline V gives CDR1 MDHEN, CDR2 SYDVKM. As DNA, the CDR3 is TGTGCCAGCAGTTTATCCCAGGGAAGAAGCACTGAAGCTTTCTTT. It specifies CASSLSQGRSTEAFF. The whole variable domain, filled in from reference TRBV28 and TRBJ1-1, reads DVKVTQSSRYLVKRTGEKVFLECVQDMDHENMFWYRQDPGLGLRLIYFSYDVKMKEKGDIPEGYSVSREKKERFSLILESASTNQTSMYLCASSLSQGRSTEAFFGQGTRLTVV.

The table lists this clone with a count of one. V and J are TRBV7-9 and TRBJ2-3; the D gene is possibly TRBD1 (6 bases). This CDR3 is built from 14 residues. Germline-derived CDR1 and CDR2 are SEHNR and FQNEAQ (reference sequence). V was shortened by 8 bases and J by 5 bases, with 17 bases between the two germline ends. Here the CDR3 DNA reads TGTGCCAGCGTGAGAACAGGGCCGAAAGATACGCAGTATTTT. Translating it yields CASVRTGPKDTQYF.

The chain is built from TRBV4-1 and TRBJ2-3; 9 nucleotides line up with TRBD2. The germline CDR1 and CDR2 sequences are MGHRA and YSYEKL. After removal of 4 bases from V and 3 bases from J, the junction contained 5 bases not matched to a gene. The CDR3 is 15 residues long. For the CDR3, the DNA is TGCGCCAGCAGCCTGGGACTAGCCGTTACAGATACGCAGTATTTT. This codes for CASSLGLAVTDTQYF.